The 17 T cell receptor beta chains below come from one sample, sequenced in a study of breast tumors, draining lymph nodes, adjacent tissues. TCRdb fed the multiplex PCR reads into MiXCR, producing one record per CDR3 protein. The data contain around 50,000 distinct CDR3 sequences, roughly 24% of them singletons. The material sequenced was breast tumor tissue. The source is a female donor with breast cancer. Some clones in this sample may be carry-over from other donors' samples.

This clonotype was observed many times. J is TRBJ1-2 and V is TRBV20-1; D unresolved. This CDR3 is built from 12 residues. V was cut by 6 bases and J by 5 bases, with 13 bases left in between. Germline loops: CDR1 DFQATT, CDR2 SNEGSKA (reference sequence). CDR3 DNA sequence: TGCAGTGCAAAAAAGGGATCGTATGGCTACACCTTC. Amino acids: CSAKKGSYGYTF.

Sample share makes this clonotype medium-sized. The V gene is TRBV27, the J gene TRBJ2-1, with a possible D match to TRBD2 (5 bases). Germline CDR1 MNHEY, CDR2 SMNVEV (reference sequence). The CDR3 has 14 residues. Trimming removed 5 bases at V and 6 bases at J, with 14 bases between. CDR3 in DNA: TGTGCCAGCAGTATGGGCCCAACTAGCAATGAGCAGTTCTTC. Residues: CASSMGPTSNEQFF.

This clonotype was observed at least ten times. The chain joins TRBV19 to TRBJ1-3; 7 nucleotides line up with TRBD1. The CDR3 spans 13 residues. The ends lost 8 bases at V and 2 bases at J; junction bases unmatched: 3. Germline loops: CDR1 LNHDA, CDR2 SQIVND (reference sequence). In nucleotides, the CDR3 is TGTGCCAGTGCCGACAGGGCTGGAAACACCATATATTTT. Amino acids: CASADRAGNTIYF.

About this clonotype itself: Germline and junction disagree at one end, which may indicate a read error. J is TRBJ1-5 and V is TRBV5-1, with D maybe TRBD1 (6 bases). The CDR3 covers 14 residues. The germline CDR1 and CDR2 sequences are SGHRS and YFSETQ. CDR3 loop: CAGSLYGQNQPQHF. Here the CDR3 DNA reads TGCGCCGGCAGCCTGTACGGACAGAATCAGCCCCAGCATTTT.

A word on this clonotype: It may be a read error: a sequence one base away is much more abundant. This chain connects TRBV6-7 to TRBJ2-7, with 12 nucleotides matching TRBD1. TRBV6-7 is treated as an ORF (open reading frame) with a function not yet certain. CDR3 size: 16 residues. With 6 bases clipped from V and 6 bases from J, the junction kept 12 bases outside the gene matches. CDR3 in DNA: TGTGCCAGCAGATACGGCCCGGGACAGGGGGCGTTCGAGCAGTACTTC. Protein product: CASRYGPGQGAFEQYF.

This clonotype has a count of ten or more. The chain is built from TRBV19 and TRBJ1-5; no clear D. The ends were cut back, 10 bases at V and 0 bases at J, with 16 bases in the middle. The CDR3 spans 15 residues. The germline V gene has CDR1 LNHDA and CDR2 SQIVND (reference sequence). CDR3 sequence (DNA): TGTGCCACGGGATGGGCGGCTTATAGCAATCAGCCCCAGCATTTT. It codes for CATGWAAYSNQPQHF.

This clonotype showed up many times. This sequence joins TRBV3-1 and TRBJ1-6, with D tentatively TRBD1 (6 bases). Germline lookup yields CDR1 LGHDT and CDR2 YNNKEL (reference sequence). The CDR3 runs to 12 residues. V dropped 7 bases and J dropped 7 bases, with 8 bases sitting between them. Here the CDR3 DNA reads TGTGCCAGCACCACAGGGAATTCACCCCTCCACTTT. This sequence encodes CASTTGNSPLHF.

Many counts were recorded for this clonotype. The chain employs TRBV6-5 and TRBJ2-2; 9 bases map to TRBD2. Germline CDR1 MNHEY, CDR2 SVGAGI. This CDR3 is 17 amino acids long. V gave up 0 bases and J gave up 4 bases; unmatched junction bases: 6. The CDR3 bases are TGTGCCAGCAGTTACTCCCCTAGCGGGGTACCCACCGGGGAGCTGTTTTTT. Amino acid sequence: CASSYSPSGVPTGELFF.

The rearrangement links TRBV7-2 to TRBJ1-6; D perhaps matches TRBD1 (5 bases). CDR3 length: 14 residues. Trimming took 5 bases from V and 10 from J, leaving 15 bases between them. The germline V gene encodes CDR1 SGHTA and CDR2 FQGNSA. CDR3 nucleotides: TGTGCCAGCAGCCGAGGGACGTTGTCGTCACCCCTCCACTTT. The encoded protein is CASSRGTLSSPLHF.

This clonotype has a count of ten or more. The CDR3 spells CASSSGSGETQYF. The CDR3 DNA sequence: TGTGCTAGTTCTAGCGGGAGTGGAGAGACCCAGTACTTC. The chain employs TRBV12-5 and TRBJ2-5, with 10 bases fitting TRBD2. The germline V gene has CDR1 LGHNT and CDR2 FRNRAP. There are 13 residues in the CDR3. The ends lost 8 bases at V and 4 bases at J; junction bases unmatched: 4.

At least ten counts were recorded for this clonotype. The chain links TRBV6-1 to TRBJ2-7, with 9 nucleotides matching TRBD2. CDR3 size: 15 residues. With V trimmed by 2 bases and J by 4 bases, 6 bases remained unmatched. The germline CDR1 and CDR2 sequences are MNHNS and SASEGT. The CDR3 protein is CASSEWAGGPYEQYF. The CDR3 nucleotides are TGTGCCAGCAGTGAATGGGCGGGAGGGCCTTACGAGCAGTACTTC.

In this sample, this clonotype turned up many times. The chain joins TRBV7-6 to TRBJ2-1, with D tentatively TRBD1 (5 bases). This CDR3 is 16 amino acids long. V lost 1 base to trimming and J lost 0 bases, with 10 bases between them. Germline loops: CDR1 SGHVS, CDR2 FNYEAQ. CDR3 loop: CASSLGQQSSYNEQFF. The CDR3 nucleotides are TGTGCCAGCAGCTTAGGACAGCAGAGCTCCTACAATGAGCAGTTCTTC.

Ten or more counts support this clonotype. CDR3: CASSSGLAGDTQYF. CDR3 nucleotides: TGTGCCAGCAGCTCGGGACTAGCGGGAGATACGCAGTATTTT. This chain connects TRBV7-8 to TRBJ2-3; 12 nucleotides align to TRBD2. CDR3 size: 14 residues. V lost 4 bases, J lost 5 bases, and 1 base stayed unmatched. The germline V gene has CDR1 SGHVS and CDR2 FQNEAQ.

This clonotype was seen ten or more times. The chain combines TRBV9 with TRBJ2-1, with TRBD2 matching over 9 bases. The junction had 12 bases not matched to a gene; V was cut back by 0 bases and J by 5 bases. The CDR3 has 18 residues. Germline V gene data show CDR1 as SGDLS and CDR2 as YYNGEE. The CDR3 loop reads CASSVERSGGGRDNEQFF. As DNA, the CDR3 is TGTGCCAGCAGCGTAGAAAGGTCTGGGGGCGGGAGGGACAATGAGCAGTTCTTC.

The sample holds many counts of this clonotype. The rearrangement uses TRBV15 and TRBJ1-2; D unresolved. Trimming stripped 3 bases from V and 6 bases from J, with 23 bases between. The CDR3 extends over 17 amino acids. Germline lookup yields CDR1 LNHNV and CDR2 YYDKDF (reference sequence). CDR3 in amino acids: CATSRGLGRNLAHGYTF. The CDR3 DNA reads TGTGCCACCAGCAGGGGTCTAGGACGCAACCTGGCCCATGGCTACACCTTC.

This clonotype was found many times. This chain uses TRBV6-5 with TRBJ1-2; the D gene is possibly TRBD1 (5 bases). V dropped 5 bases and J dropped 4 bases, with 14 bases sitting between them. The CDR3 loop spans 14 amino acids. Per germline, CDR1 MNHEY and CDR2 SVGAGI. DNA for the CDR3: TGTGCCAGCAGTGGGTCAGGGAGGGGCTATGGCTACACCTTC. Translation: CASSGSGRGYGYTF.

A word on this clonotype: One end of the junction is discordant with germline, which a read error may explain. J is TRBJ2-1 and V is TRBV7-3; 7 bases are a match to TRBD1. This CDR3 contains 17 residues. Germline assignment: CDR1 SGHTA and CDR2 FQGTGA. CDR3 nucleotide sequence: TGTGCCATCAGCCCGGACAGGAAAATAGGCTCCTACAATGAGCAGTTCTTC. Translation: CAISPDRKIGSYNEQFF.